Each of the 15 T cell receptor beta chains below was sequenced from the same sample in a study of T cells in Graves' hyperthyroidism and ophthalmopathy (dated by TCRdb to the late 2010s). The protocol used for the library was multiplex PCR. Sequencing was carried out with an Illumina HiSeq 2000. TCR beta CDR3 regions were amplified from RNA transcripts. For the first round of RT-PCR on the TCR CDR3, the HTBI primer set was used together with the Qiagen OneStep RT-PCR kit. Starting from the raw public reads, TCRdb applied fastp trimming at Q25, assembled clones with MiXCR and retained in-frame beta chains. Each record represents a unique CDR3 protein, reported with the most common genes and DNA among its rows. The table for this sample lists hundreds of thousands of distinct CDR3 sequences; about 14% of them were counted only once. Together, the top ten hold about 9.4% of the sample. Material: blood. Source of these receptors: a woman between 18 and 30 years old with Graves' hyperthyroidism.

This clonotype came up a few times. The rearrangement uses TRBV11-2 and TRBJ2-7; no definite D call. The V gene's germline CDR1 is SGHAT and CDR2 FQNNGV. V shed 1 base and J shed 2 bases, with 12 bases lying between them. This CDR3 is 15 amino acids long. In DNA, the CDR3 is TGTGCCAGCAGCTTAGGGGTGACGGCTACCTACGAGCAGTACTTC. It translates to CASSLGVTATYEQYF. Based on the CDR3 plus reference TRBV11-2 and TRBJ2-7, the full variable domain is EAGVAQSPRYKIIEKRQSVAFWCNPISGHATLYWYQQILGQGPKLLIQFQNNGVVDDSQLPKDRFSAERLKGVDSTLKIQPAKLEDSAVYLCASSLGVTATYEQYFGPGTRLTVT.

This chain's CDR3 is CASSRGGGGKAGGNEQFF. The CDR3 DNA reads as TGTGCCAGCAGCCGAGGAGGTGGGGGGAAGGCCGGGGGCAATGAGCAGTTCTTC. The V call is TRBV6-1, the J call TRBJ2-1, with a weak D call TRBD2 (6 bases). The CDR3 extends over 18 amino acids. Trimming pared 6 bases from V and 6 bases from J, leaving 27 bases between. The V gene's germline CDR1 is MNHNS and CDR2 SASEGT.

The chain employs TRBV7-3 and TRBJ2-6; D is possibly TRBD2 (5 bases). Germline CDR1 and CDR2: SGHTA and FQGTGA. The CDR3 has 17 residues. V was cut by 2 bases and J by 0 bases, with 11 bases left in between. The CDR3 nucleotides are TGTGCCAGCAGCTTACTGGGCGGAGGCTCTGGGGCCAACGTCCTGACTTTC. Translating gives CASSLLGGGSGANVLTF.

In this sample, this clonotype turned up a few times. The chain is built from TRBV13 and TRBJ2-7; 7 bases line up with TRBD1. CDR1 and CDR2 (germline): PRHDT, FYEKMQ (reference sequence). The CDR3 totals 14 residues. Trimming took 4 bases from V and 5 from J; bases not matched to a gene: 8. The CDR3 coding sequence is TGTGCCAGCAGCTCCGCGACAGGGTCCCACGAGCAGTACTTC. Its protein is CASSSATGSHEQYF.

This clonotype was picked up many times. The rearrangement uses TRBV5-5 and TRBJ2-1, with 10 bases matching TRBD2. Germline V gene sequence: CDR1 SGHKS, CDR2 YYEKEE (reference sequence). The CDR3 is 18 amino acids. The V gene end was trimmed by 5 bases and the J gene end by 0 bases; junction bases not matched to a gene: 11. CDR3 in DNA: TGTGCCAGCAGGACATCGGGTATAGCGGGGGGCTCCTACAATGAGCAGTTCTTC. Residues: CASRTSGIAGGSYNEQFF.

The sample holds a few counts of this clonotype. V usage is TRBV7-9 and J usage is TRBJ1-1; D unclear. Trimming pared 5 bases from V and 7 bases from J, leaving 11 bases between. The CDR3 spans 12 residues. From germline, CDR1 is SEHNR and CDR2 FQNEAQ (reference sequence). The CDR3 is CASSLGSYEAFF. The CDR3 bases are TGTGCCAGCAGCCTCGGGTCGTATGAAGCTTTCTTT.

As for this clonotype: One end of the junction varies from germline; a read error may be responsible. V is TRBV6-2 or TRBV6-3 and J is TRBJ2-1, with 9 bases identical to TRBD1. The CDR3 spans 14 residues. CDR1 is MNHEY, CDR2 SVGEGT, per germline. CDR3 coding DNA: TGTGCCAGCAGTGACTCGGGGACAGGGAATGAGCAGTTCTTC. It specifies CASSDSGTGNEQFF.

Ten or more counts support this clonotype. The chain has TRBV5-1 and TRBJ2-1; 9 nucleotides agree with TRBD2. The CDR3 covers 16 residues. The V and J ends lost 0 bases and 9 bases, in that order; junction bases with no gene match: 10. From germline, CDR1 is SGHRS and CDR2 YFSETQ. CDR3 in amino acids: CASSLETLAGGSEQFF. The CDR3 region has the DNA TGCGCCAGCAGCTTGGAAACCTTGGCGGGAGGGTCTGAGCAGTTCTTC.

The genes are TRBV12-3 or TRBV12-4 and TRBJ1-6; possible D gene TRBD1, 5 bases. Trimming took 6 bases from V and 4 from J, leaving 10 bases between them. The CDR3 is made up of 14 amino acids. The CDR3: CASRPGLYNSPLHF. The CDR3 nucleotides read TGTGCCAGCAGGCCGGGACTGTATAATTCACCCCTCCACTTT.

The chain carries TRBV20-1 and TRBJ2-1; 10 bases match TRBD2. Germline V CDR1 and CDR2: DFQATT, SNEGSKA (reference sequence). CDR3 length: 18 amino acids. The junction had 10 bases not matched to a gene; V was cut back by 2 bases and J by 0 bases. The CDR3 sequence is CSARKALASGSSYNEQFF. In DNA form, the CDR3 reads TGCAGTGCTAGAAAAGCCCTGGCTAGCGGGAGCTCCTACAATGAGCAGTTCTTC.

The chain has TRBV6-1 and TRBJ2-7; no firm D call. The CDR3 contains 15 residues. Between the trimmed V and J ends, which lost 7 bases and 6 bases, there was a span of 22 bases. Germline V gives CDR1 MNHNS, CDR2 SASEGT. CDR3: CASTPRAPGNPEQYF. The CDR3 region has the DNA TGTGCCAGCACCCCCCGGGCACCCGGAAACCCCGAGCAGTACTTC.

This clonotype was detected only a few times. J is TRBJ2-7 and V is TRBV25-1; 10 positions match TRBD1. Germline values: CDR1 MGHDK, CDR2 SYGVNS. The CDR3 extends over 15 amino acids. With 1 base clipped from V and 4 bases from J, the junction kept 4 bases outside the gene matches. CDR3 amino acids: CASSEWDRGRYEQYF. The CDR3, as DNA: TGTGCCAGCAGTGAATGGGACAGGGGTAGATACGAGCAGTACTTC.

This sequence joins TRBV5-1 and TRBJ2-1; 11 bases are a match to TRBD2. CDR3 size: 16 residues. Germline assignment: CDR1 SGHRS and CDR2 YFSETQ. The J segment lost 1 base and the V segment lost 4 bases, leaving 4 bases of the junction unmatched. The CDR3: CASSPGLADSYNEQFF. CDR3 in DNA: TGCGCCAGCAGCCCGGGACTAGCGGATTCCTACAATGAGCAGTTCTTC.

This clonotype has only a few counts. The chain is built from TRBV29-1 and TRBJ2-5; perhaps TRBD2 as D (5 bases). The CDR3 runs to 12 residues. CDR1 and CDR2 (germline): SQVTM, ANQGSEA. The CDR3 region has the DNA TGCGGAACCGAGGGCAGCGAAGAGACCCAGTACTTC. Translating it yields CGTEGSEETQYF. The whole variable domain, remainder taken from reference TRBV29-1 and TRBJ2-5, is SAVISQKPSRDICQRGTSLTIQCQVDSQVTMMFWYRQQPGQSLTLIATANQGSEATYESGFVIDKFPISRPNLTFSTLTVSNMSPEDSSIYLCGTEGSEETQYFGPGTRLLVL.

The chain joins TRBV7-9 to TRBJ2-2; 14 positions match TRBD2. V shed 8 bases, J shed 0 bases, and the junction held 5 bases outside the gene matches. The CDR3 has 17 amino acids. Looked up from germline, CDR1 is SEHNR and CDR2 is FQNEAQ (reference sequence). CDR3 region: CASGGLAGAANTGELFF. Here the CDR3 DNA reads TGTGCCAGCGGGGGACTAGCGGGAGCGGCGAACACCGGGGAGCTGTTTTTT.